This T cell receptor beta chain emerged from a study of Graves' ophthalmopathy and Graves' hyperthyroidism. Broader study findings: Blood also contained most of the expanded thyroid clonotypes above 0.001 frequency.

TCR beta CDR3 amplification used RNA transcripts. The library came from an HTBI-primed first-round RT-PCR and a second-round multiplex PCR. TCRdb redid the calling of the multiplex PCR reads with MiXCR, one entry per CDR3 protein. The data contain hundreds of thousands of distinct CDR3 sequences, about two fifths of them singletons. This clonotype was counted ten times or more. Its antigen is unidentified. For donors with ophthalmopathy, the disease showed moderate-to-severe activity, reached CAS ≥3 and NOSPECS ≥4, and had lasted under 3 months. CDR1 and CDR2 (germline): LNHDA, SQIVND (reference sequence). The CDR3 is made up of 16 amino acids. Trimming cost V 7 bases and J 5 bases, with 18 bases left between them.

Sequenced: peripheral blood. The sequence was obtained from an adult man with Graves' ophthalmopathy. The V gene is TRBV19, the J gene TRBJ1-6, with D tentatively TRBD1 (5 bases). The CDR3 DNA sequence: TGTGCCAGTACGGCCCAGCAGGGCTTAGATAATTCACCCCTCCACTTT. It specifies CASTAQQGLDNSPLHF.